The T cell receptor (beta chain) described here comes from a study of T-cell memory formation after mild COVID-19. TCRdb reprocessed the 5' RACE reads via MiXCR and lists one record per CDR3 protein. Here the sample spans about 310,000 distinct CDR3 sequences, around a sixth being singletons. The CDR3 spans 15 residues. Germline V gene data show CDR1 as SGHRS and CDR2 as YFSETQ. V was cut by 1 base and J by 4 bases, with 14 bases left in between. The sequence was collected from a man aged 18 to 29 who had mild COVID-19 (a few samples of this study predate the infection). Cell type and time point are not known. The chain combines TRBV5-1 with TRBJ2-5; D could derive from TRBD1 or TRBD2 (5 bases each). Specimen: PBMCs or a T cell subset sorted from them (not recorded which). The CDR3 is CASSLTRGLGETQYF. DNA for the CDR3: TGCGCCAGCAGCTTGACTAGGGGCTTGGGAGAGACCCAGTACTTC.